The entry below describes one TCR beta chain. Its antigen is not identified. This sample was taken from a study of blood T cells in healthy people across ages. The length of the CDR3 is 11 residues. Germline values: CDR1 SQVTM, CDR2 ANQGSEA. The germline V and J ends were trimmed by 6 bases and 6 bases, with 11 bases remaining between them. Study findings and constraints: Diversity was higher, and naive CD4+ cells more numerous, in long-lived donors than in aged donors.

The use of a sample-barcoded 5' primer and a J-beta primer mix characterized a second PCR of 7 to 11 cycles. In TCRdb, the 5' RACE reads were re-called with MiXCR into one record per CDR3 protein. This table has more than 600,000 distinct CDR3 sequences, just under 25% appearing once. These data also featured in a second study, about T cells of mothers and their children.

V is TRBV29-1 and J is TRBJ1-1; weak D call: TRBD1 (5 bases). This clonotype was obtained from a boy younger than 18 in good health. What was sequenced was blood. CDR3 coding DNA: TGCAGCGTCGGGGGTAGCGCTGAAGCTTTCTTT. Translation gives CSVGGSAEAFF.